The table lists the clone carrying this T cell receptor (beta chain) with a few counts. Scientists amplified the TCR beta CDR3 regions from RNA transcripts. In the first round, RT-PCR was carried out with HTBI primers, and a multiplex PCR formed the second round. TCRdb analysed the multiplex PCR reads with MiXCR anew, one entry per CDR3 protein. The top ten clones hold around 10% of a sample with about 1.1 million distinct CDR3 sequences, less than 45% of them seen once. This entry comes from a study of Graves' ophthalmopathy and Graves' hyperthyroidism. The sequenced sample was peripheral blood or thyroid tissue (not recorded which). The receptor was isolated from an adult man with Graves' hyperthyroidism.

CDR3 sequence reads: CASSLSRDRAQHF. Written as DNA, the CDR3 is TGTGCCAGCAGCTTATCCCGGGACAGGGCCCAGCATTTT. The chain is built from TRBV13 and TRBJ1-5, with TRBD1 matching over 9 bases. CDR3 length: 13 amino acids. Trimming at V came to 2 bases and at J to 11 bases, leaving 4 bases not matched to a gene. From germline, CDR1 is PRHDT and CDR2 FYEKMQ (reference sequence).